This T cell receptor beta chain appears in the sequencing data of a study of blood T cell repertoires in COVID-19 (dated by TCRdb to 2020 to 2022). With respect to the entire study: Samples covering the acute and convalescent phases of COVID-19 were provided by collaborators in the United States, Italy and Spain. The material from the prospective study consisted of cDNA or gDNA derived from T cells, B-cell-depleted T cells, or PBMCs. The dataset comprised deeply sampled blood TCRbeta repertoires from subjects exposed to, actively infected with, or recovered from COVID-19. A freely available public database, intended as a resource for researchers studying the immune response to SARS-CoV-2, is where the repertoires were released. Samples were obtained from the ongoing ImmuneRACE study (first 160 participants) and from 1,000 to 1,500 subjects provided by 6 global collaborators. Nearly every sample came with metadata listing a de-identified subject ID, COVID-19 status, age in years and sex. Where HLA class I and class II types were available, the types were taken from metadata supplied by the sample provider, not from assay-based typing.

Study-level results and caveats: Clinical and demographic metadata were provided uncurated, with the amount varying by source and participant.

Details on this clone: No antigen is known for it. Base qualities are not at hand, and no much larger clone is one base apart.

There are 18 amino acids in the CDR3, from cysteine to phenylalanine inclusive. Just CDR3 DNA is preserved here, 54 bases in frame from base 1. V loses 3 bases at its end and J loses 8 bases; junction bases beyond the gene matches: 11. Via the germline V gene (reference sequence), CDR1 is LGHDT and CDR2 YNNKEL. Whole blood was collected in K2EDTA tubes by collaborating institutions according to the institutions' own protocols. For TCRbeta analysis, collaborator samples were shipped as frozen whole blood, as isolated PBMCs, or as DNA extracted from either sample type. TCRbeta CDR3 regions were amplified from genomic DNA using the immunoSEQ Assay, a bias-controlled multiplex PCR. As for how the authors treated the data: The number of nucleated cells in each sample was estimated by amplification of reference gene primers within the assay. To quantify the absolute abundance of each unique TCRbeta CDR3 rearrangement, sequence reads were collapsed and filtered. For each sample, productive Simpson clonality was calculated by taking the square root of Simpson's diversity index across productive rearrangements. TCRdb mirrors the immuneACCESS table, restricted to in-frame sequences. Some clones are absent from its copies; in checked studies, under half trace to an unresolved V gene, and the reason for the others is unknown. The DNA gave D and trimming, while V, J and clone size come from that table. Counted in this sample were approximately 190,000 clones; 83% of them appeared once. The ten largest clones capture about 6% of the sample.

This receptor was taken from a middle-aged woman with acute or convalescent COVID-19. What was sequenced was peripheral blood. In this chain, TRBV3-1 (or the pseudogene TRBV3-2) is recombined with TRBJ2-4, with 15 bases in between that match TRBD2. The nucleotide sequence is TGTGCCAGCAGCCATTCCTTATCGGGACTAGCGGGGGGAGACATTCAGTACTTC. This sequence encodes CASSHSLSGLAGGDIQYF.